This T cell receptor (beta chain) was sequenced for a study of T cells in Graves' hyperthyroidism and ophthalmopathy. V dropped 5 bases and J dropped 4; count of bases not matched to a gene: 6. Germline CDR1 and CDR2: SNHLY and FYNNEI. The CDR3 runs 14 residues. Using RNA transcripts as the source, TCR beta CDR3 regions were amplified. With the HTBI primer set, the TCR CDR3 went through a first round of RT-PCR. From the multiplex PCR reads, TCRdb called clonotypes with MiXCR, one entry per CDR3 protein. This sample yields approximately 400,000 distinct CDR3 sequences, of which 13% are seen a single time; 20% to 25% belongs to the top ten.

This sequence originates from a man younger than 40 with Graves' hyperthyroidism that later progressed to Graves' ophthalmopathy. The V and J genes are TRBV2 and TRBJ2-7; 9 positions agree with TRBD1. The sequencing input was blood. The CDR3 bases are TGTGCCAGCAGTAAGGGACAGGGAGGGTACGAGCAGTACTTC. As protein: CASSKGQGGYEQYF.